The rows below give T cell receptor beta chains drawn from one sample of a study of T cell responses to AZD1222 COVID-19 vaccine. Sequencing used immunoSEQ multiplex PCR; TCRdb keeps in-frame clones, though not all of them. The repertoire holds around 66,000 clones, with around 90% as singletons. Source: peripheral blood, taken 28 days after the second dose of the MenACWY control vaccine. These receptors originate from an adult who received the MenACWY meningococcal vaccine as a control. Each CDR3 is given with its conserved first and last residue. Each record gives: clone size, V gene, J gene, CDR3 length, D gene, CDR3 DNA, CDR3 protein. D genes are given only for firm matches. The size field is filled for only some rows; it gives once, few, many or a size class.

NA,TRBV27,TRBJ1-5,15,NA,TGTGCCAGCAGTTTATTCGGGGGCGAGTACCAGCCCCAGCATTTT,CASSLFGGEYQPQHF
NA,TRBV7-8,TRBJ2-1,13,NA,TGTGCCAGCAGCTCCCCCCCTGCGAGTTGGGGGTTCTTC,CASSSPPASWGFF
few,TRBV24-1,TRBJ1-2,9,NA,TGTGCCACCGGGGGAGGAACCTACTTC,CATGGGTYF
once,TRBV7-2,TRBJ2-2,16,TRBD2,TGTGCCAGCAGCCGGAATGGGGGGGCGAACACCGGGGAGCTGTTTTTT,CASSRNGGANTGELFF
NA,TRBV6-2/TRBV6-3,TRBJ2-1,14,TRBD1,TGTGCCAGCAGTCCGGGACAGGTTGAGGGTGAGCAGTTCTTC,CASSPGQVEGEQFF
NA,TRBV9,TRBJ1-3,15,NA,TGTGCCAGCAGCGTAGGAGGTTCTGCTGGAAACACCATATATTTT,CASSVGGSAGNTIYF
NA,TRBV5-5,TRBJ1-2,14,NA,TGTGCCAGCAGCTTATACCGGCGCACAGGGCCGTACACCTTC,CASSLYRRTGPYTF
NA,TRBV3-1/TRBV3-2,TRBJ1-3,13,NA,TGTGCCAGCAGCCAAGGGCAACAAAACACCATATATTTT,CASSQGQQNTIYF
NA,TRBV7-2,TRBJ2-1,15,NA,TGTGCCAGCAGCTTTTCAGGCTACTCCTACAATGAGCAGTTCTTC,CASSFSGYSYNEQFF
NA,TRBV24-1,TRBJ2-7,13,NA,TGTGCCACCAGTCTAGACGGGACCTACGAGCAGTACTTC,CATSLDGTYEQYF
NA,TRBV10-2,TRBJ2-7,13,NA,TGCGCCAGCAGTGAGTCAAGGGCCGCCGAGCAGTACTTC,CASSESRAAEQYF
NA,TRBV24-1,TRBJ2-1,16,NA,TGTGCCACCAGTGATTCGCAGGGGATCCCCTACAATGAGCAGTTCTTC,CATSDSQGIPYNEQFF
NA,TRBV7-2,TRBJ2-2,16,NA,TGTGCCAGCAGCTTGAGCGGCCTTGGGAACACCGGGGAGCTGTTTTTT,CASSLSGLGNTGELFF
NA,TRBV3-1/TRBV3-2,TRBJ1-1,13,NA,TGTGCCAGCAGCCCGACAGGGAACACTGAAGCTTTCTTT,CASSPTGNTEAFF
NA,TRBV5-1,TRBJ1-2,13,TRBD1,TGCGCCAGCAGCCCGGGACAGGCCTATGGCTACACCTTC,CASSPGQAYGYTF
once,TRBV21-1,TRBJ2-7,11,NA,TGTGCCAGGACAGGGTACCACGAGCAGTACTTC,CARTGYHEQYF
NA,TRBV7-3,TRBJ2-1,14,NA,TGTGCCAGCAGCTTGGGGCGGGGGCCGGAGGAGCAGTTCTTC,CASSLGRGPEEQFF
once,TRBV7-2,TRBJ2-3,16,TRBD2,TGTGCCAGCAGCTTCGATAGCGGGGCGGGGTTGGGCACGCAGTATTTT,CASSFDSGAGLGTQYF
NA,TRBV7-2,TRBJ1-5,16,NA,TGTGCCAGCAGCTTAAGGGACAAGGGGGACGGTCAGCCCCAGCATTTT,CASSLRDKGDGQPQHF
NA,TRBV7-9,TRBJ1-4,16,TRBD1,TGTGCCAGCAGCCTCTCCTACAGGGGCGTAGGGGAAAAACTGTTTTTT,CASSLSYRGVGEKLFF
NA,TRBV19,TRBJ1-3,15,TRBD1,TGTGCCACCCGGCAACAGGGGACCTCTGGAAACACCATATATTTT,CATRQQGTSGNTIYF
NA,TRBV7-2,TRBJ1-1,14,TRBD1,TGTGCCAGCAGACGGACAGGGATGAACACTGAAGCTTTCTTT,CASRRTGMNTEAFF
NA,TRBV7-2,TRBJ1-4,14,NA,TGTGCCAGCAGCTTAGGGTTAACTAATGAAAAACTGTTTTTT,CASSLGLTNEKLFF
NA,TRBV4-1,TRBJ1-2,14,NA,TGCGCCAGCAGCCATGGTACTGGGAACTATGGCTACACCTTC,CASSHGTGNYGYTF
NA,TRBV6-6,TRBJ2-5,15,NA,TGTGCCAGCAGTTGGGGCTCCCCGCCTCAGAGCGGCCAGTACTTC,CASSWGSPPQSGQYF
NA,TRBV29-1,TRBJ1-1,14,TRBD1,TGCAGCGTAAAGCAGGGGGCGCTCTACACTGAAGCTTTCTTT,CSVKQGALYTEAFF
NA,TRBV4-1,TRBJ1-2,15,NA,TGCGCCAGCAGCCAAACTGGTGAATTTAACTATGGCTACACCTTC,CASSQTGEFNYGYTF
NA,TRBV7-2,TRBJ2-3,16,TRBD2,TGTGCCAGCAGCTTCCTAGCGGGAGGGCCTACAGATACGCAGTATTTT,CASSFLAGGPTDTQYF
NA,TRBV2,TRBJ1-5,15,TRBD1,TGTGCCAGCAGTGAATTGGGCAGGGGGCTGCAGCCCCAGCATTTT,CASSELGRGLQPQHF
NA,TRBV6-1,TRBJ2-7,14,NA,TGTGCCAGCAGTGAGGGTGGGCGGTCCTACGAGCAGTACTTC,CASSEGGRSYEQYF
NA,TRBV7-9,TRBJ1-1,15,TRBD1,TGTGCCAGCAGCTTATACCGCCAAGACAGGGAGGAAGCTTTCTTT,CASSLYRQDREEAFF
once,TRBV4-1,TRBJ1-3,16,TRBD1,TGCGCCAGCAGCCAAGAGGGCAGGGGGTCTGGAAACACCATATATTTT,CASSQEGRGSGNTIYF
few,TRBV5-1,TRBJ2-7,14,NA,TGCGCCAGCAGCTCCAGCGGAAGCTCCTACGAGCAGTACTTC,CASSSSGSSYEQYF
NA,TRBV7-3,TRBJ1-3,14,NA,TGTGCCAGCAGCCTAAACAGGGCTGGAAACACCATATATTTT,CASSLNRAGNTIYF
NA,TRBV5-1,TRBJ2-7,19,TRBD2,TGCGCCAGCAGCTTGGGAGGGACTAGCGGGTTCCCGAGCTCCTACGAGCAGTACTTC,CASSLGGTSGFPSSYEQYF
NA,TRBV10-3,TRBJ2-5,13,NA,TGTGCCATCAGTCGGGTCGACCAAGAGACCCAGTACTTC,CAISRVDQETQYF
NA,TRBV11-2,TRBJ1-2,15,NA,TGTGCCAGCGCTGTCGGGAGTTTATCTAACTATGGCTACACCTTC,CASAVGSLSNYGYTF